This T cell receptor (beta chain) was recorded in a study of T cell clones after liver transplantation. Turning to the study itself: Liver transplant recipients had immunosuppression withdrawal attempted within 2 years. Third-party-reactive TCRbeta sequences from pre-transplant mixed lymphocyte reactions served as antigen-independent comparators.

The V segment lost 4 bases and the J segment 6 bases; nucleotides outside the gene matches: 4. Germline V gene data show CDR1 as SGHTA and CDR2 as FQGTGA. The CDR3 contains 14 residues. Study-wide points: Rather than being deleted, graft donor-reactive T cells may have moved into the graft. Donor-reactive sequences fell more than third party-reactive ones, suggesting partial deletion.

The data were produced by immunoSEQ multiplex PCR, yet TCRdb's version contains in-frame clones alone and is incomplete. The sample has more than 75,000 clones; about 82% are singletons. In regard to this clone: Antigen specificity is unknown.

This TCR was recovered from a human patient who received a liver transplant. Part of the T cell pool may stem from the graft donor. Source: CD4+ T cells from blood, taken 46 months after liver transplant. The V and J genes are TRBV7-3 and TRBJ2-2, with 8 nucleotides matching TRBD2. Written as DNA, the CDR3 is TGTGCCAGCAGCTACCCGGGACTAGCCGGGGAGCTGTTTTTT. Its protein is CASSYPGLAGELFF.